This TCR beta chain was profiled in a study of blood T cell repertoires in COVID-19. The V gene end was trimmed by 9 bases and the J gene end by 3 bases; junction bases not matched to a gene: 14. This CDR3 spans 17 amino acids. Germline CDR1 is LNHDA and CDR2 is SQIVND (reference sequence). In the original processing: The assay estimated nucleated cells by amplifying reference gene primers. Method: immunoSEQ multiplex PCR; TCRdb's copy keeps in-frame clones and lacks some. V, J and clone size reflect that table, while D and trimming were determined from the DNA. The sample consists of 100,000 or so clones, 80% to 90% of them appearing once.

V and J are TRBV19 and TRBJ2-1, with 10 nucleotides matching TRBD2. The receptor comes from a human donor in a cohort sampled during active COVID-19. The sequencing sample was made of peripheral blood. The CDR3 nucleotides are TGTGCCAGCTCCCGGGGCGAGCGGGGGGGGGTCTACAATGAGCAGTTCTTC. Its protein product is CASSRGERGGVYNEQFF.